This T cell receptor beta chain emerged from a study of blood T cell repertoires in COVID-19. Turning to the study itself: Sites in the United States, Italy and Spain provided acute and convalescent COVID-19 samples. T cells, B-cell-depleted T cells, or PBMCs supplied cDNA or gDNA.

As handled by the study authors: It was from reference gene primer amplification that nucleated cell counts were estimated. Libraries were prepared by immunoSEQ multiplex PCR; TCRdb keeps only in-frame clonotypes and omits some of them. The DNA gave D and trimming, while V, J and clone size come from that table. The repertoire holds some 190,000 clones, with approximately 80% as singletons. The V end was cut by 4 bases, the J end by 2 bases, with 8 bases between. CDR1 and CDR2 (germline): ENHRY, SYGVKD. This CDR3 comprises 13 residues. Before they entered the study, exposed participants had met a COVID-19 case within 2 weeks.

The clonotype originates from a man aged 60-69 years who had been exposed to COVID-19. The sample comprised PBMCs or T cells enriched from blood (not recorded which). The V and J genes are TRBV10-3 and TRBJ1-2; a weak D match, TRBD1 (6 bases). As DNA, the CDR3 is TGTGCCATCAGTGGTGGGGGCAACTATGGCTACACCTTC. Protein product: CAISGGGNYGYTF.